The 29 T cell receptor beta chains below were found in one sample sequenced in a study of radiotherapy plus CTLA-4 blockade in lung cancer (dated by TCRdb to between 2017 and 2018). The library was prepared using the immunoSEQ multiplex PCR assay. Drawn from immuneACCESS, this table holds only the in-frame rearrangements with V and J called that TCRdb kept. Clones are partly lost; checked studies trace under half to an unresolved V gene and leave the rest unexplained. This sample holds 81,000 or so clones; under 85% were observed only once. The ten largest clones take up about 14% of the sample. The sequenced sample was peripheral blood, obtained from a patient treated with radiotherapy plus ipilimumab. The receptors originated from a human donor with non-small cell lung cancer that progressed on radiotherapy plus ipilimumab.

This chain uses TRBV7-9 with TRBJ1-5; a weak D match, TRBD1 (5 bases). CDR3 length: 13 residues. Germline-derived CDR1 and CDR2 are SEHNR and FQNEAQ (reference sequence). V gave up 5 bases and J gave up 4 bases, with 9 bases separating them. CDR3 sequence (DNA): TGTGCCAGCAGCCCGGACACGAATCAGCCCCAGCATTTT. Residues: CASSPDTNQPQHF.

The chain combines TRBV7-8 with TRBJ1-5; D not resolved. The CDR3 is 12 residues long. Trimming removed 5 bases at V and 5 bases at J, with 7 bases between. Germline V gives CDR1 SGHVS, CDR2 FQNEAQ. CDR3: CASSPLHQPQHF. CDR3 in DNA: TGTGCCAGCAGCCCCCTACATCAGCCCCAGCATTTT.

The chain recombines TRBV5-5 with TRBJ2-5, with D maybe TRBD1 (6 bases). The CDR3 covers 15 residues. The V gene lost 4 bases and the J gene lost 5 bases, with 18 bases spanning the gap. CDR1 and CDR2 from the germline V gene are SGHKS and YYEKEE (reference sequence). The CDR3 here is CASSPQGNPGETQYF. Written as DNA, the CDR3 is TGTGCCAGCAGCCCCCAGGGGAATCCCGGGGAGACCCAGTACTTC.

The DNA of the CDR3 is TGTGCCAGCAGCCAGATAAGGACTATGAACACTGAAGCTTTCTTT. Translating gives CASSQIRTMNTEAFF. The V and J genes are TRBV7-2 and TRBJ1-1; D remains ambiguous. Germline V CDR1 and CDR2: SGHTA, FQGNSA. V lost 5 bases and J lost 0, with 13 bases in between. The CDR3 totals 15 residues. Based on the CDR3 plus reference TRBV7-2 and TRBJ1-1, the full variable domain is GAGVSQSPSNKVTEKGKDVELRCDPISGHTALYWYRQSLGQGLEFLIYFQGNSAPDKSGLPSDRFSAERTGGSVSTLTIQRTQQEDSAVYLCASSQIRTMNTEAFFGQGTRLTVV.

This clone has only one observation. The rearrangement joins TRBV10-1 to TRBJ2-7; tentatively, D is TRBD2 (5 bases). The germline gives CDR1 WNHNN, CDR2 SYGVQD (reference sequence). V lost 10 bases, J lost 3 bases, and 13 bases lay in between. This CDR3 has 12 amino acids. The CDR3: CATGLCGYEQYF. The DNA of the CDR3 is TGCGCCACCGGACTGTGTGGCTACGAGCAGTACTTC.

The V gene is TRBV27, the J gene TRBJ2-3; 9 nucleotides agree with TRBD2. The CDR3 sequence is 17 residues long. Germline loops: CDR1 MNHEY, CDR2 SMNVEV (reference sequence). Unmatched junction bases numbered 11, after V lost 4 bases and J lost 3 bases. DNA for the CDR3: TGTGCCAGCAGTTGGGGACTAGCTGGGACGGGGACAGATACGCAGTATTTT. It codes for CASSWGLAGTGTDTQYF.

V gene TRBV14 combines with J gene TRBJ2-7, with D possibly TRBD2 on 5 matching bases. Germline CDR1 SGHDN, CDR2 FVKESK. V was pared by 0 bases and J by 0 bases, with 15 bases between. The CDR3 is 17 amino acids. Here the CDR3 DNA reads TGTGCCAGCAGCCAAGACCCCCGCCGGAGGAGCTCCTACGAGCAGTACTTC. Translated, it gives CASSQDPRRRSSYEQYF.

The chain employs TRBV7-2 and TRBJ1-5; D ambiguous. In germline, CDR1 is SGHTA, CDR2 FQGNSA. V was trimmed by 2 bases and J by 0 bases, leaving 5 bases between them. The CDR3 extends over 14 amino acids. The chain's CDR3 is CASSLYGSNQPQHF. The DNA of the CDR3 is TGTGCCAGCAGCTTATACGGTAGCAATCAGCCCCAGCATTTT. Drawing the rest from reference TRBV7-2 and TRBJ1-5, the complete variable domain is GAGVSQSPSNKVTEKGKDVELRCDPISGHTALYWYRQSLGQGLEFLIYFQGNSAPDKSGLPSDRFSAERTGGSVSTLTIQRTQQEDSAVYLCASSLYGSNQPQHFGDGTRLSIL.

This clone was counted only a few times. The gene calls are TRBV13 and TRBJ2-5; D is unclear. The CDR3 has 16 amino acids. Trimming shortened V by 5 bases and J by 0 bases, and 16 bases separated the two germline ends. Germline-derived CDR1 and CDR2 are PRHDT and FYEKMQ (reference sequence). The CDR3 is CASSGGYYRYQETQYF. The CDR3 DNA follows: TGTGCCAGCAGCGGTGGGTACTACCGGTACCAAGAGACCCAGTACTTC.

V and J are TRBV29-1 and TRBJ2-7, with 7 bases matching TRBD2. Germline lookup yields CDR1 SQVTM and CDR2 ANQGSEA. The CDR3 is 13 residues long. V lost 4 bases to trimming and J lost 3 bases; unmatched junction nucleotides: 6. The CDR3 DNA reads TGCAGCGTTGTAGCGGGTGGGATCTACGAGCAGTACTTC. This translates into CSVVAGGIYEQYF.

This clone was recorded once. This chain joins TRBV9 and TRBJ1-4; 10 positions agree with TRBD1. The trim removed 0 bases at V and 3 bases at J, leaving 2 bases unmatched. This CDR3 is built from 16 residues. CDR1 and CDR2 (germline): SGDLS, YYNGEE. The CDR3 region has the DNA TGTGCCAGCAGCGTAGGGACAGGGGGTCCTAATGAAAAACTGTTTTTT. Translating gives CASSVGTGGPNEKLFF.

The rearrangement uses TRBV9 and TRBJ2-5, with D unclear. Looked up from germline, CDR1 is SGDLS and CDR2 is YYNGEE. Deletions cut 0 bases from V and 3 bases from J, with 12 bases between. CDR3 length: 15 amino acids. CDR3 sequence (DNA): TGTGCCAGCAGCGTAGGTGCTTACCTGGAAGAGACCCAGTACTTC. This gives the protein CASSVGAYLEETQYF.

In regard to this clone: Other DNA variants within this sample encode the same CDR3. The chain is built from TRBV15 and TRBJ2-7; 11 nucleotides align to TRBD1. CDR1 is LNHNV and CDR2 is YYDKDF in the germline V gene (reference sequence). V shed 3 bases and J 2 bases; nucleotides not matched to a gene: 0. The CDR3 has 14 residues. The CDR3 reads CATSRDRGPYEQYF. DNA of the CDR3: TGTGCCACCAGCAGGGACAGGGGGCCCTACGAGCAGTACTTC.

The chain uses TRBV7-8 and TRBJ2-7; D is unclear. CDR1 is SGHVS and CDR2 is FQNEAQ in the germline V gene. The CDR3 has 13 amino acids. V shed 3 bases and J shed 3 bases, with 9 bases lying between them. The CDR3 protein is CASSFGVNYEQYF. In DNA form, the CDR3 reads TGTGCCAGCAGCTTTGGGGTAAACTACGAGCAGTACTTC.

The chain couples TRBV6-1 to TRBJ1-6; possibly TRBD1 for D (6 bases). The V gene lost 0 bases and the J gene lost 10 bases, with 7 bases spanning the gap. The CDR3 is 13 residues long. Per the germline V gene, CDR1 is MNHNS and CDR2 is SASEGT. The DNA for the CDR3 is TGTGCCAGCAGTGAAGCAGGGGGGTCACCCCTCCACTTT. Translated: CASSEAGGSPLHF.

This chain links TRBV7-2 with TRBJ2-7, with 9 positions matching TRBD2. The CDR3 contains 15 residues. Germline trimming cut 5 bases from V and 6 bases from J; bases unmatched to any gene: 11. Germline lookup yields CDR1 SGHTA and CDR2 FQGNSA. Written as DNA, the CDR3 is TGTGCCAGCAGCGGTAGGGGCCTAGCGGGAAGCGAGCAGTACTTC. It translates to CASSGRGLAGSEQYF.

The chain couples TRBV29-1 to TRBJ2-1; D tentatively reads TRBD1 or TRBD2 (5 bases each). The V and J ends lost 5 bases and 9 bases respectively, with 14 bases between them. Germline V gives CDR1 SQVTM, CDR2 ANQGSEA. This CDR3 region has 12 residues. CDR3 in amino acids: CSVRDVRLEQFF. The DNA of the CDR3 is TGCAGCGTTAGGGACGTCCGACTTGAGCAGTTCTTC.

This rearrangement joins TRBV7-2 to TRBJ2-1, with D tentatively TRBD1 (5 bases). The CDR3 sequence is 15 residues long. Germline lookup yields CDR1 SGHTA and CDR2 FQGNSA. Trimming removed 4 bases from V and 0 bases from J, with 10 bases in between. CDR3 DNA: TGTGCCAGCAGCTGGGGCGACCGCTCCTACAATGAGCAGTTCTTC. It is translated as CASSWGDRSYNEQFF.

The J gene is TRBJ1-2, the V gene TRBV25-1; TRBD1 is a possible D gene (6 bases). Germline V gene sequence: CDR1 MGHDK, CDR2 SYGVNS. Trimming took off 6 bases at V and 4 bases at J, with 15 bases between the two ends. The CDR3 is 14 amino acids. CDR3: CASSSQDRAYGYTF. DNA of the CDR3: TGTGCCAGCAGCTCGCAGGACAGAGCCTATGGCTACACCTTC.

This clone was picked up one time. This chain links TRBV7-2 with TRBJ1-3, with unresolved D. The CDR3 covers 15 residues. Germline CDR1 is SGHTA and CDR2 is FQGNSA. V lost 1 base to trimming and J lost 2 bases, with 9 bases between them. CDR3 in DNA: TGTGCCAGCAGCTTAGGCCCCAGCACTGGAAACACCATATATTTT. This gives the protein CASSLGPSTGNTIYF.

The chain joins TRBV6-6 to TRBJ2-7; D is possibly TRBD2 (6 bases). CDR3 length equals 14 residues. Germline V gene lookup returns CDR1 MNHNY and CDR2 SVGAGI (reference sequence). Trimming removed 6 bases at V and 2 bases at J, with 14 bases between. CDR3 nucleotide sequence: TGTGCCAGCAGGAGGGACGGGGGTCCCTACGAGCAGTACTTC. Protein: CASRRDGGPYEQYF.

The chain's CDR3 is CASSALAGGLTDTQYF. As DNA, the CDR3 is TGTGCCAGCAGCGCTCTAGCGGGGGGACTCACAGATACGCAGTATTTT. This chain uses TRBV2 with TRBJ2-3; TRBD2 matches at 11 bases. V was clipped by 6 bases and J by 2 bases; unmatched bases: 7. Germline V CDR1 and CDR2: SNHLY, FYNNEI. This CDR3 is built from 16 residues.

In this sample, this clone turned up a few times. This chain joins TRBV6-6 and TRBJ2-2, with unresolved D. Germline CDR1 is MNHNY and CDR2 is SVGAGI (reference sequence). This CDR3 has 13 amino acids. The V and J ends lost 2 bases and 4 bases respectively, with 5 bases between them. CDR3 sequence: CASSYKSTGELFF. For the CDR3, the DNA is TGTGCCAGCAGTTACAAGAGCACCGGGGAGCTGTTTTTT.

The chain employs TRBV7-2 and TRBJ2-7; 9 positions agree with TRBD2. CDR3 length: 17 residues. The V segment lost 2 bases and the J segment 0 bases; nucleotides outside the gene matches: 8. Per germline, CDR1 SGHTA and CDR2 FQGNSA. CDR3 protein: CASSLMAGGLTSYEQYF. In DNA, the CDR3 is TGTGCCAGCAGCTTAATGGCGGGAGGGCTTACCTCCTACGAGCAGTACTTC.

As DNA, the CDR3 is TGCAGCACCGCGGGACTAGCGGGAGAGTACGAGCAGTACTTC. This gives the protein CSTAGLAGEYEQYF. This chain joins TRBV29-1 and TRBJ2-7, with TRBD2 matching over 14 bases. The germline V gene has CDR1 SQVTM and CDR2 ANQGSEA. The V segment lost 8 bases and the J segment 4 bases; nucleotides outside the gene matches: 7. CDR3 length: 14 residues.

The chain recombines TRBV7-2 with TRBJ2-1; D is perhaps TRBD2 (6 bases). V was trimmed by 5 bases and J by 6 bases, leaving 14 bases between them. This CDR3 is 14 amino acids long. The germline CDR1 and CDR2 sequences are SGHTA and FQGNSA. The CDR3 here is CASSHRGTRNEQFF. The CDR3 nucleotides read TGTGCCAGCAGCCATCGCGGGACTCGCAATGAGCAGTTCTTC.

The DNA of the CDR3 is TGCGCCAGCAAACGGGGGCCCTCTAGCAATCAGCCCCAGCATTTT. Its protein is CASKRGPSSNQPQHF. The chain carries TRBV5-1 and TRBJ1-5; a possible D gene is TRBD1 (6 bases). CDR3 length: 15 residues. Trimming shortened V by 6 bases and J by 0 bases, and 13 bases separated the two germline ends. Germline V gives CDR1 SGHRS, CDR2 YFSETQ.

The chain has TRBV10-1 and TRBJ1-2; 8 bases match TRBD1. Germline V CDR1 and CDR2: WNHNN, SYGVQD (reference sequence). The CDR3 length is 13 residues. The V gene end was trimmed by 7 bases and the J gene end by 4 bases; junction bases not matched to a gene: 5. DNA for the CDR3: TGCGCCAGCATTATTGGACAGGGCTATGGCTACACCTTC. Translation: CASIIGQGYGYTF.

The rearrangement uses TRBV6-6 and TRBJ1-2; 9 nucleotides agree with TRBD1. From germline, CDR1 is MNHNY and CDR2 SVGAGI (reference sequence). There are 15 residues in the CDR3. V was pared by 2 bases and J by 3 bases, with 4 bases of the junction left unmatched. The CDR3 here is CASSYQDRGDYGYTF. The CDR3 nucleotides read TGTGCCAGCAGTTACCAGGACAGGGGAGACTATGGCTACACCTTC.